Sequencing of this TCR beta chain was carried out in a study of response to subunit inactivated influenza vaccine. The CDR3 length is 14 residues. Germline loops: CDR1 DFQATT, CDR2 SNEGSKA (reference sequence). V lost 5 bases to trimming and J lost 3 bases; unmatched junction nucleotides: 7. Via MiXCR, TCRdb re-called the RT-PCR reads, giving one row per CDR3 protein. In the table there are about 480,000 distinct CDR3 sequences, about 25% of which are singletons. The source of this sequence is a man aged 50-60 years who received an inactivated influenza vaccine. This chain joins TRBV20-1 and TRBJ1-5; TRBD1 aligns across 7 bases. Sample: CD4+ T cells sorted from PBMCs, taken approximately 5 days after vaccination. CDR3 nucleotides: TGCAGTGCTCGCTCCGGGACAGTCAATCAGCCCCAGCATTTT. Its translation: CSARSGTVNQPQHF.